This entry concerns a single T cell receptor (beta chain). What it binds is not known. The data are from a study of radiotherapy plus CTLA-4 blockade in lung cancer. Overall study results and limits: It was early blood T cell clone dynamics, with interferon-beta, that reportedly best predicted response. Some TCR clones had been derived from tumors. These clones expanded in peripheral blood after radiotherapy plus ipilimumab.

Here immunoSEQ multiplex PCR was the method, and the copy in TCRdb shows in-frame clones only, minus some. This table holds tens of thousands of clones, roughly four fifths found once. The germline CDR1 and CDR2 sequences are SGDLS and YYNGEE. The CDR3 is made up of 16 amino acids. The junction had 9 bases not matched to a gene; V was cut back by 3 bases and J by 6 bases. Focal radiation plus CTLA-4 blockade with ipilimumab was given to patients with chemo-refractory metastatic non-small-cell lung cancer. The sequence came from a human donor with non-small cell lung cancer whose response to radiotherapy plus ipilimumab could not be evaluated. This chain connects TRBV9 to TRBJ2-2, with 9 bases fitting TRBD1. The sequenced sample was peripheral blood, obtained from a patient treated with radiotherapy plus ipilimumab. This CDR3 reads CASSEGTGLGAGELFF. The CDR3 DNA sequence: TGTGCCAGCAGCGAGGGGACAGGGCTGGGCGCCGGGGAGCTGTTTTTT.